This TCR beta chain was recorded in a study of blood T cell repertoires in COVID-19. Study-wide context: Samples representing acute and convalescent COVID-19 were sourced from the United States, Italy and Spain. Sources were T cells, B-cell-depleted T cells, or PBMCs; the material itself was cDNA or gDNA.

Per the study methods: From reference gene primer amplification, estimates of nucleated cell counts were derived. The method was immunoSEQ multiplex PCR; TCRdb's version includes in-frame clones alone and lacks a portion of them. V, J and clone size derive from that table, while D and trimming were established from the DNA sequence. This sample carries 150,000 to 200,000 clones, around 89% of them seen once, and the ten largest clones take under 2%. The length of the CDR3 is 16 residues. V trimming: 1 base; J trimming: 5 bases; junction bases outside the gene matches: 4. Per the germline V gene, CDR1 is SEHNR and CDR2 is FQNEAQ (reference sequence).

Sequencing was performed on peripheral blood. The TCR originated in a young man who had recovered from COVID-19. V and J are TRBV7-9 and TRBJ2-1, with 11 nucleotides matching TRBD2. The CDR3 reads CASSLGGLAGHNEQFF. CDR3 nucleotide sequence: TGTGCCAGCAGCTTAGGAGGACTAGCGGGCCACAATGAGCAGTTCTTC. Drawing the rest from reference TRBV7-9 and TRBJ2-1, the complete variable domain is DTGVSQNPRHKITKRGQNVTFRCDPISEHNRLYWYRQTLGQGPEFLTYFQNEAQLEKSRLLSDRFSAERPKGSFSTLEIQRTEQGDSAMYLCASSLGGLAGHNEQFFGPGTRLTVL.